This T cell receptor beta chain derives from a study of blood T cells in healthy people across ages (dated by TCRdb to between 2014 and 2017). Regarding the complete study: Template switching captured roughly one uniquely barcoded TCR beta cDNA molecule per two T cells in model experiments. Age-related changes in TCR beta repertoire diversity were measured in the study by deep sequencing normalized with unique cDNA molecular identifiers. Donors were grouped into four age groups: young (average approximately 16 years), middle-aged (about 38), aged (around 60) and long-lived (just over 80). Two additional independent replicas of 1 million unique cDNA reads from the same blood draw were analyzed for two donors (one aged 18 to 30 and one aged 80 or older).

Systemically healthy Caucasian individuals from Russia, 39 in total and aged 6 to 90 years, were included as donors. Each donor gave ten milliliters of peripheral blood, collected into EDTA-treated Vacutainer tubes. Ficoll-Paque density-gradient centrifugation was used to isolate PBMCs, with at least 6 million per sample. Total RNA was extracted from PBMCs with Trizol reagent, with at least 6 micrograms obtained per sample. The percentages of naive CD45RAhigh/CD27high T cells were determined by flow cytometry on a PBMC aliquot from every donor. As concerns this clonotype: The antigen it binds to is not known. Base qualities are not recorded, but no much larger clone differs from it by a single base.

Overall study outcomes, separate from this receptor: There was a strong correlation between observed TCR beta diversity and the percentage of naive T cells measured by flow cytometry. Compared with the aged group, the long-lived group had more naive CD4+ T cells, fewer expanded clones and increased TCR diversity, a pattern suggesting age selection. Conclusive comparison of naive and antigen-experienced compartments was prevented by the profiling of bulk unsorted PBMCs. The CMV infection status of donors was not known, potentially confounding age-related changes in expanded clonotypes. Estimates of total diversity based on one million sequenced T cells were considered lower bounds and underestimates. As age increased, observed TCR beta diversity per million T cells dropped in a roughly linear way, and a significant reduction was already evident by age around 41.

V and J lose 7 bases and 6 bases, and a span of 16 bases separates them. From the cysteine through the phenylalanine, the CDR3 covers 13 amino acids. Only CDR3 DNA remains: 39 bases, in frame from the first base. Via the germline V gene, CDR1 is MNHEY and CDR2 SVGAGI. The library was generated by 5' RACE. The sequencer listed for this sample is Illumina HiSeq 2500. The second PCR ran for roughly 6 to 11 cycles and used a J-beta primer mix along with a sample-barcoded 5' primer. A unique molecular identifier was introduced onto each TCR beta cDNA molecule by a template-switch 5' adaptor carrying 12 random nucleotides. Each sample yielded at least 2.5 million CDR3-containing paired-end reads. First-strand cDNA synthesis was performed from all RNA using the Mint cDNA synthesis kit, with priming by a TRBC-specific oligonucleotide. Following uracil-DNA glycosylase treatment, all cDNA underwent a first 18-cycle PCR with the universal primers M1SS and BC2_uni_R. For the original study's pipeline: Normalization of each sample was performed by random selection of 1 million high-quality reads, each carrying a distinct molecular identifier. Reads sharing molecular identifiers were discarded rather than binned into consensus sequences. MiTCR, with a Q25 quality threshold and the strictest error-elimination algorithm, was used for CDR3 identification, clonotype clustering and error correction. A nonparametric unseen species model using Euler transformation provided a lower-bound estimate of total TCR beta diversity. The public reads were reanalyzed by TCRdb: fastp trimming at Q25, MiXCR alignment, in-frame beta chains only. Entries are consolidated by CDR3 protein sequence, retaining the most common genes and DNA. The authors' filters were not applied to this entry. The sample has 760,000 or so distinct CDR3 sequences on record, 20% to 30% of them singletons. The biggest ten clones account for 9.4% of the sample.

These data were likewise used in another study, on T cells of mothers and their children. The second publication reports: Nine systemically healthy Caucasian individuals, comprising three mothers and their six children, were included as donors. cDNA synthesis consumed the entire amount of extracted RNA, loaded at about 1.5 ug RNA in each 15 ul reaction. In the second PCR, the M1S primer introduced both the sample barcodes and 2-4 random nucleotides. Each mother yielded over 8.5 million TCR beta CDR3 reads and each child roughly 3.1 million reads. In both related and unrelated pairs, thymic selection shapes the output of TCR recombination in a similar way, with inherited differences having only a minor effect. Normalized repertoire overlap was always found to be slightly, but never significantly, higher in related mother-child pairs than in unrelated mother-child pairs. Persistent microchimeric T cell clones were not detected, at a sensitivity of about 99 clones per million clonotypes. The study used deep NGS to compare TCR beta repertoires of mothers and children, seeking features distinguishing related mother-child pairs from unrelated individuals. The mean age was roughly 40 +/- 4 years for the mothers and roughly 11 +/- 4 years for the children. After adapter ligation with NEBNext reagents, the libraries were sequenced on Illumina HiSeq 2000 with 100+100 nt paired-end reads. To prevent cross-contamination, the mother and child libraries were prepared one month apart and sequenced in separate runs. For each donor, between roughly 500,000 and 2,300,000 distinct TCR beta clonotypes were identified. Naive TCR beta clonotypes were estimated from low-frequency clonotypes matched to each donor's FACS-determined naive share, without sorting.

Sequencing was carried out using blood. The chain uses TRBV6-5 and TRBJ2-7; the D region possibly corresponds to TRBD1 (5 bases align). The TCR originated in a boy younger than 18 in good health. The DNA sequence is TGTGCCAGCATTGGTAGGGGCTCGGGCGAGCAGTACTTC. Its protein reads: CASIGRGSGEQYF.